This TCR beta chain was obtained from a study of technical replicates of blood from a handful of donors. Assay: immunoSEQ multiplex PCR; the TCRdb copy retains only in-frame clones and omits some. The sample yields 60,000 to 80,000 clones, about 90% seen once. The germline V and J ends were trimmed by 3 bases and 16 bases, with 13 bases remaining between them. Germline V gene lookup returns CDR1 DFQATT and CDR2 SNEGSKA (reference sequence). CDR3 size: 11 residues. This clonotype was obtained from a human donor in good health. Some clones in this sample may be carry-over from other donors' samples. The sample comprised PBMCs. V is TRBV20-1 and J is TRBJ1-6; no clear D gene. CDR3 coding DNA: TGCAGTGCTAGTTCGCGGCGCCAGCTCCACTTT. Protein: CSASSRRQLHF.